What follows is one T cell receptor beta chain and its context. Its antigen is unidentified. This CDR3 is built from 15 residues. CDR1 is LNHDA, CDR2 SQIVND, per germline (reference sequence). V lost 3 bases, J lost 4 bases, and 5 bases stayed unmatched. The sample originates from a study of T cell repertoires in cytomegalovirus infection. Study in general: Public signatures in TCR beta pointed to CMV infection and matching HLA type. General observations from the study: Summed public TCR beta family frequency identified CMV carriers bearing the relevant HLA. Clonotype analysis showed dominance of the ex vivo response by HLA-C-restricted CMV-specific TCR beta clonotypes.

TCRdb reprocessed the reads via MiXCR and lists one record per CDR3 protein. The sample has some 700,000 distinct CDR3 sequences; 35% to 45% are singletons. The sequencing sample was made of PBMCs. The chain has TRBV19 and TRBJ2-1, with 8 bases identical to TRBD2. The receptor's source is a human donor in good health (CMV status not recorded). Some clones in this sample may be carry-over from other donors' samples. CDR3 amino acids: CASSIGTSPYNEQFF. In DNA, the CDR3 is TGTGCCAGTAGTATCGGGACTAGTCCATACAATGAGCAGTTCTTC. Based on the CDR3 plus reference TRBV19 and TRBJ2-1, the full variable domain is DGGITQSPKYLFRKEGQNVTLSCEQNLNHDAMYWYRQDPGQGLRLIYYSQIVNDFQKGDIAEGYSVSREKKESFPLTVTSAQKNPTAFYLCASSIGTSPYNEQFFGPGTRLTVL.